This T cell receptor beta chain is drawn from a study of identical twins. Whole-study findings and limits: Clonotypes of the beta chain that were abundant in cord blood carried fewer insertions (memory repertoires showed none).

CDR1 is DFQATT, CDR2 SNEGSKA, per germline (reference sequence). The CDR3 is 15 amino acids. V shed 3 bases and J shed 4 bases, with 15 bases lying between them. This clonotype was counted many times. The antigen is unknown. TCRdb re-derived calls from the 5' RACE reads in MiXCR, one entry per CDR3 protein. The sample lists some 660,000 distinct CDR3 sequences; over 8.5% were seen once. The same specimen was also included in a second study, on yellow fever vaccine responses in identical twins.

This receptor was identified in a woman aged 18-35 years in good health. The chain combines TRBV20-1 with TRBJ2-2, with D perhaps matching TRBD2 (6 bases). Sequencing was performed on PBMCs. This CDR3 is CSARGGVLSTGELFF. The CDR3 DNA reads as TGCAGTGCTAGGGGGGGTGTCCTTTCCACCGGGGAGCTGTTTTTT.